The rows below give T cell receptor beta chains drawn from one sample of a study of blood T cell repertoires in COVID-19. Method: immunoSEQ multiplex PCR; TCRdb's copy keeps in-frame clones and lacks some. This sample has more than 50,000 clones, with 90% found just once. What was sequenced was peripheral blood. The receptors come from a woman aged 40-49 years with active COVID-19. The CDR3 runs from the conserved cysteine through the conserved F or W. The order of the fields is V gene, CDR3 length, D gene, clone size, J gene, CDR3 protein, CDR3 DNA. D genes are given only for firm matches. A row's size may be missing; if present it is once, few, many or a size class.

v_call: TRBV5-3; cdr3_length: 15; d_call: TRBD1; clone_size: .; j_call: TRBJ1-5; cdr3_aa: CARSLGQGVNQPQHF; cdr3_nt: TGTGCCAGAAGCTTGGGACAGGGAGTCAATCAGCCCCAGCATTTT
v_call: TRBV5-5; cdr3_length: 15; d_call: TRBD1; clone_size: .; j_call: TRBJ2-1; cdr3_aa: CASSVQGARDSKQFF; cdr3_nt: TGTGCCAGCAGTGTCCAGGGGGCGCGAGATTCGAAGCAGTTCTTC
v_call: TRBV30; cdr3_length: 16; d_call: TRBD1; clone_size: .; j_call: TRBJ1-6; cdr3_aa: CAWKKDRVSNNSPLHF; cdr3_nt: TGTGCCTGGAAGAAGGACAGGGTATCTAATAATTCACCCCTCCACTTT
v_call: TRBV7-9; cdr3_length: 18; d_call: .; clone_size: .; j_call: TRBJ2-7; cdr3_aa: CASSLQLMGGQKFYEQYF; cdr3_nt: TGTGCCAGCAGCCTCCAATTGATGGGGGGACAGAAGTTTTACGAGCAGTACTTC
v_call: TRBV6-6; cdr3_length: 13; d_call: .; clone_size: .; j_call: TRBJ2-5; cdr3_aa: CASSYLGVKTQYF; cdr3_nt: TGTGCCAGCAGTTATCTAGGGGTGAAGACCCAGTACTTC
v_call: TRBV14; cdr3_length: 13; d_call: .; clone_size: once; j_call: TRBJ1-1; cdr3_aa: CASSQQGNTEAFF; cdr3_nt: TGTGCCAGCAGCCAACAGGGTAACACTGAAGCTTTCTTT
v_call: TRBV6-6; cdr3_length: 13; d_call: .; clone_size: .; j_call: TRBJ2-7; cdr3_aa: CASIDGQRVEQYF; cdr3_nt: TGTGCCAGCATTGATGGACAGAGAGTCGAGCAGTACTTC
v_call: TRBV11-3; cdr3_length: 14; d_call: TRBD1; clone_size: once; j_call: TRBJ1-3; cdr3_aa: CASRGTGTRNTIYF; cdr3_nt: TGTGCCAGCAGGGGGACAGGGACCAGAAACACCATATATTTT
v_call: TRBV19; cdr3_length: 16; d_call: .; clone_size: .; j_call: TRBJ1-1; cdr3_aa: CASSLPRRGSNTEAFF; cdr3_nt: TGTGCCAGTAGTCTTCCCCGAAGGGGTTCGAACACTGAAGCTTTCTTT
v_call: TRBV4-1; cdr3_length: 20; d_call: .; clone_size: .; j_call: TRBJ2-4; cdr3_aa: CASSPEVRQSETLAKNIQYF; cdr3_nt: TGCGCCAGCAGCCCAGAAGTTAGACAGTCTGAGACCCTAGCCAAAAACATTCAGTACTTC
v_call: TRBV18; cdr3_length: 15; d_call: TRBD1; clone_size: few; j_call: TRBJ1-3; cdr3_aa: CASSPDRVGGNTIYF; cdr3_nt: TGTGCCAGCTCACCTGACAGGGTTGGTGGAAACACCATATATTTT
v_call: TRBV3-1/TRBV3-2; cdr3_length: 17; d_call: .; clone_size: .; j_call: TRBJ2-3; cdr3_aa: CASSQDRLVIGTDTQYF; cdr3_nt: TGTGCCAGCAGCCAAGATCGATTAGTTATCGGCACAGATACGCAGTATTTT
v_call: TRBV27; cdr3_length: 14; d_call: .; clone_size: .; j_call: TRBJ1-6; cdr3_aa: CASSFGGDNSPLHF; cdr3_nt: TGTGCCAGCAGTTTCGGCGGGGATAATTCACCCCTCCACTTT
v_call: TRBV5-6; cdr3_length: 13; d_call: .; clone_size: .; j_call: TRBJ1-6; cdr3_aa: CASSLDTGRPLHF; cdr3_nt: TGTGCCAGCAGCTTAGACACTGGCAGACCCCTCCACTTT
v_call: TRBV19; cdr3_length: 16; d_call: .; clone_size: .; j_call: TRBJ2-7; cdr3_aa: CASSGIDSGSTYEQYF; cdr3_nt: TGTGCCAGTAGCGGTATAGATTCAGGGTCAACCTACGAGCAGTACTTC
v_call: TRBV5-4; cdr3_length: 15; d_call: .; clone_size: .; j_call: TRBJ2-7; cdr3_aa: CASSPGGAGAYEQYF; cdr3_nt: TGTGCCAGCAGCCCGGGGGGCGCGGGGGCCTACGAGCAGTACTTC
v_call: TRBV6-1; cdr3_length: 15; d_call: .; clone_size: .; j_call: TRBJ1-4; cdr3_aa: CASSEGGPRDEKLFF; cdr3_nt: TGTGCCAGCAGTGAAGGGGGGCCCAGGGACGAAAAACTGTTTTTT
v_call: TRBV27; cdr3_length: 15; d_call: TRBD1; clone_size: .; j_call: TRBJ2-5; cdr3_aa: CASRPGQGLGETQYF; cdr3_nt: TGTGCCAGCAGACCGGGACAGGGGTTAGGGGAGACCCAGTACTTC
v_call: TRBV27; cdr3_length: 16; d_call: .; clone_size: .; j_call: TRBJ2-6; cdr3_aa: CASSMRSGAGANVLTF; cdr3_nt: TGTGCCAGCAGCATGCGTTCGGGGGCTGGGGCCAACGTCCTGACTTTC
v_call: TRBV5-1; cdr3_length: 14; d_call: .; clone_size: .; j_call: TRBJ1-1; cdr3_aa: CASSPRQGIPEAFF; cdr3_nt: TGCGCCAGCAGCCCTCGGCAGGGAATCCCTGAAGCTTTCTTT
v_call: TRBV6-5; cdr3_length: 11; d_call: .; clone_size: .; j_call: TRBJ1-2; cdr3_aa: CASRAALDYTF; cdr3_nt: TGTGCCAGCAGGGCGGCCCTTGACTACACCTTC
v_call: TRBV5-1; cdr3_length: 16; d_call: TRBD1; clone_size: .; j_call: TRBJ1-1; cdr3_aa: CASSLGQGTPTTEAFF; cdr3_nt: TGCGCCAGCAGCCTAGGACAGGGGACCCCAACGACTGAAGCTTTCTTT
v_call: TRBV20-1; cdr3_length: 14; d_call: .; clone_size: .; j_call: TRBJ1-2; cdr3_aa: CSASLVSTDYGYTF; cdr3_nt: TGCAGTGCTAGTTTGGTTTCCACTGACTATGGCTACACCTTC
v_call: TRBV13; cdr3_length: 16; d_call: TRBD1; clone_size: .; j_call: TRBJ1-3; cdr3_aa: CASSLFSRGRGNTIYF; cdr3_nt: TGTGCCAGCAGCTTATTTTCCAGGGGGCGCGGAAACACCATATATTTT
v_call: TRBV3-1/TRBV3-2; cdr3_length: 13; d_call: .; clone_size: .; j_call: TRBJ2-5; cdr3_aa: CASSPQVQETQYF; cdr3_nt: TGTGCCAGCAGCCCCCAGGTACAAGAGACCCAGTACTTC
v_call: TRBV5-4; cdr3_length: 15; d_call: TRBD2; clone_size: .; j_call: TRBJ2-1; cdr3_aa: CASSRTSVSYNEQFF; cdr3_nt: TGTGCCAGCAGCAGGACTAGCGTCTCCTACAATGAGCAGTTCTTC
v_call: TRBV5-5; cdr3_length: 15; d_call: .; clone_size: .; j_call: TRBJ1-1; cdr3_aa: CASSLLPGRGTEAFF; cdr3_nt: TGTGCCAGCAGCTTGTTGCCAGGGCGGGGGACTGAAGCTTTCTTT
v_call: TRBV27; cdr3_length: 15; d_call: TRBD1; clone_size: .; j_call: TRBJ2-3; cdr3_aa: CASSPWTGRTDTQYF; cdr3_nt: TGTGCCAGCAGTCCCTGGACAGGGCGCACAGATACGCAGTATTTT
v_call: TRBV11-2; cdr3_length: 14; d_call: .; clone_size: .; j_call: TRBJ1-2; cdr3_aa: CASSPLLGGEGYTF; cdr3_nt: TGTGCCAGCAGCCCGCTACTGGGGGGGGAGGGCTACACCTTC
v_call: TRBV9; cdr3_length: 14; d_call: TRBD1; clone_size: .; j_call: TRBJ1-1; cdr3_aa: CASSVDLGQGIVFF; cdr3_nt: TGTGCCAGCAGCGTAGATTTAGGACAGGGTATCGTTTTCTTT
v_call: TRBV18; cdr3_length: 16; d_call: .; clone_size: .; j_call: TRBJ1-1; cdr3_aa: CASSPRAGPMNTEAFF; cdr3_nt: TGTGCCAGCTCACCACGGGCAGGGCCCATGAACACTGAAGCTTTCTTT
v_call: TRBV6-2/TRBV6-3; cdr3_length: 13; d_call: TRBD1; clone_size: .; j_call: TRBJ1-2; cdr3_aa: CASSRGQVYGYTF; cdr3_nt: TGTGCCAGCAGCAGGGGACAGGTCTATGGCTACACCTTC
v_call: TRBV7-6; cdr3_length: 14; d_call: .; clone_size: .; j_call: TRBJ1-1; cdr3_aa: CASSLASEDTEAFF; cdr3_nt: TGTGCCAGCAGCTTAGCCTCAGAAGACACTGAAGCTTTCTTT
v_call: TRBV9; cdr3_length: 13; d_call: .; clone_size: .; j_call: TRBJ1-4; cdr3_aa: CASSAGGNEKLFF; cdr3_nt: TGTGCCAGCAGCGCGGGAGGTAATGAAAAACTGTTTTTT
v_call: TRBV11-2; cdr3_length: 14; d_call: .; clone_size: .; j_call: TRBJ2-7; cdr3_aa: CASSLDLRAREQYF; cdr3_nt: TGTGCCAGCAGCTTAGATCTCAGGGCTCGGGAGCAGTACTTC
v_call: TRBV2; cdr3_length: 19; d_call: TRBD1; clone_size: .; j_call: TRBJ1-6; cdr3_aa: CASSGRGQGAGWDNSPLHF; cdr3_nt: TGTGCCAGCAGTGGCCGGGGACAGGGTGCTGGTTGGGATAATTCACCCCTCCACTTT
v_call: TRBV7-2; cdr3_length: 15; d_call: TRBD1; clone_size: once; j_call: TRBJ1-2; cdr3_aa: CASSSRGQGGYGYTF; cdr3_nt: TGTGCCAGCAGCTCAAGGGGACAGGGCGGCTATGGCTACACCTTC
v_call: TRBV2; cdr3_length: 17; d_call: .; clone_size: .; j_call: TRBJ2-1; cdr3_aa: CASSEGGTLGSYNEQFF; cdr3_nt: TGTGCCAGCAGTGAAGGAGGCACCCTAGGCTCCTACAATGAGCAGTTCTTC
v_call: TRBV23-1; cdr3_length: 16; d_call: TRBD1; clone_size: .; j_call: TRBJ1-3; cdr3_aa: CASSRSGGFSGNTIYF; cdr3_nt: TGCGCCAGCAGTCGTTCAGGGGGCTTCTCTGGAAACACCATATATTTT
v_call: TRBV7-3; cdr3_length: 13; d_call: .; clone_size: .; j_call: TRBJ1-1; cdr3_aa: CASSFQTSTEAFF; cdr3_nt: TGTGCCAGCAGCTTTCAGACAAGCACTGAAGCTTTCTTT
v_call: TRBV5-1; cdr3_length: 15; d_call: .; clone_size: .; j_call: TRBJ2-7; cdr3_aa: CASSPSTANSYEQYF; cdr3_nt: TGCGCCAGCAGCCCGTCTACAGCCAACTCCTACGAGCAGTACTTC
v_call: TRBV4-3; cdr3_length: 14; d_call: .; clone_size: .; j_call: TRBJ1-2; cdr3_aa: CASRPSVGENGYTF; cdr3_nt: TGCGCCAGCAGACCCTCAGTCGGGGAGAATGGCTACACCTTC
v_call: TRBV2; cdr3_length: 13; d_call: .; clone_size: once; j_call: TRBJ2-7; cdr3_aa: CASSDGLSYEQYF; cdr3_nt: TGTGCCAGCAGTGACGGGTTATCCTACGAGCAGTACTTC
v_call: TRBV19; cdr3_length: 15; d_call: TRBD1; clone_size: once; j_call: TRBJ1-2; cdr3_aa: CASSNPPGQGSSYTF; cdr3_nt: TGTGCCAGTAGTAACCCTCCGGGACAGGGGAGTAGCTACACCTTC
v_call: TRBV5-4; cdr3_length: 14; d_call: TRBD1; clone_size: .; j_call: TRBJ2-1; cdr3_aa: CASSFGTGRNEQFF; cdr3_nt: TGTGCCAGCAGCTTTGGGACAGGGAGGAATGAGCAGTTCTTC
v_call: TRBV7-8; cdr3_length: 14; d_call: TRBD1; clone_size: .; j_call: TRBJ1-1; cdr3_aa: CASSRDSLATEAFF; cdr3_nt: TGTGCCAGCAGCCGGGACAGTCTTGCCACTGAAGCTTTCTTT
v_call: TRBV19; cdr3_length: 13; d_call: .; clone_size: .; j_call: TRBJ2-2; cdr3_aa: CASSMGGDGELFF; cdr3_nt: TGTGCCAGTAGTATGGGGGGTGACGGGGAGCTGTTTTTT
v_call: TRBV4-3; cdr3_length: 15; d_call: .; clone_size: .; j_call: TRBJ1-2; cdr3_aa: CASSQDWNSGYGYTF; cdr3_nt: TGCGCCAGCAGCCAAGATTGGAACAGTGGCTATGGCTACACCTTC